These 29 T cell receptor beta chains came from one sample sequenced in a study of blood T cells in healthy people across ages (dated by TCRdb to 2015 to 2017). The library was made by 5' RACE. Sequenced using an Illumina HiSeq 2500. A second PCR of 7 to 11 cycles was performed with a sample-barcoded 5' primer and a J-beta primer mix. The public reads were reprocessed in TCRdb via fastp at Q25 and MiXCR, keeping in-frame beta chains. Rows are combined by CDR3 protein, so each entry shows the most common genes and DNA. This sample is represented by around 900,000 distinct CDR3 sequences; around 54% of them were singletons. About 22% of the sample is taken by the ten largest. The material sequenced was blood. The receptors come from a woman in her sixties in good health.

The V gene is TRBV4-3, the J gene TRBJ2-7; tentatively, D is TRBD1 (6 bases). Germline lookup yields CDR1 LGHNA and CDR2 YSLEER. Trimming took 0 bases from V and 10 from J, leaving 25 bases between them. The CDR3 loop spans 17 amino acids. CDR3 in DNA: TGCGCCAGCAGCCAAGATCGTGGGACCTCAGGGGTCGGAACCCAGTACTTC. This codes for CASSQDRGTSGVGTQYF.

The chain carries TRBV6-1 and TRBJ2-1; D is perhaps TRBD1 (6 bases). The CDR3 contains 14 residues. Germline lookup yields CDR1 MNHNS and CDR2 SASEGT. Trimming cost V 2 bases and J 4 bases, with 9 bases left between them. The CDR3 protein is CASSEPGQYNEQFF. In nucleotides, the CDR3 is TGTGCCAGCAGTGAACCGGGACAATACAATGAGCAGTTCTTC.

In regard to this clonotype: Compared with germline, one end of the junction differs, possibly owing to a read error. The chain has TRBV28 and TRBJ2-4; D not certain. The end of the DNA fits TRBJ2-7 better, so the J call may be wrong. Germline V gene data show CDR1 as MDHEN and CDR2 as SYDVKM. CDR3 length: 11 residues. The DNA of the CDR3 is TGTGCTAGCAGTTGGGCGACCGAGCAGTACTTC. This gives the protein CASSWATEQYF.

The chain carries TRBV9 and TRBJ2-5, with 11 bases that match TRBD2. CDR3 size: 19 residues. Germline lookup yields CDR1 SGDLS and CDR2 YYNGEE. Trimming removed 3 bases from V and 11 bases from J; junction bases left unmatched: 24. The CDR3, as DNA: TGTGCCAGCAGCGCCAGCGCCACTAGCGGGAGTAAGGCCTACAATGAGCAGTACTTC. It encodes CASSASATSGSKAYNEQYF.

This chain connects TRBV4-2 to TRBJ2-3; TRBD2 matches 10 bases. J lost 6 bases, V lost 7 bases, and 7 bases had no gene match. This CDR3 has 14 amino acids. Germline V gives CDR1 LGHNA, CDR2 YNFKEQ. CDR3 sequence: CASKLAGGADTQYF. The CDR3 nucleotides read TGTGCCAGCAAGTTAGCGGGAGGAGCTGATACGCAGTATTTT.

The chain links TRBV12-3 or TRBV12-4 to TRBJ1-2; D call uncertain. CDR3 length equals 12 residues. The germline V and J ends were trimmed by 3 bases and 8 bases, with 10 bases remaining between them. This chain's CDR3 is CASSFGERGYTF. As DNA, the CDR3 is TGTGCCAGCAGTTTCGGGGAAAGGGGCTACACCTTC.

The sample holds a few counts of this clonotype. This sequence joins TRBV6-1 and TRBJ2-3, with D unresolved. The CDR3 consists of 13 residues. V was trimmed by 9 bases and J by 0 bases, leaving 10 bases between them. Germline CDR1 reads MNHNS; CDR2 reads SASEGT. For the CDR3, the DNA is TGTGCCAGGGGTGGGGTCAGCACAGATACGCAGTATTTT. Its translation: CARGGVSTDTQYF.

The chain uses TRBV20-1 and TRBJ2-2, with D possibly being TRBD2 (6 bases). V lost 1 base, J lost 4 bases, and 13 bases lay in between. Germline assignment: CDR1 DFQATT and CDR2 SNEGSKA (reference sequence). The length of the CDR3 is 15 residues. The CDR3 DNA reads TGCAGTGCTAGAGCTGGCGGGACGAGCACCGGGGAGCTGTTTTTT. This gives the protein CSARAGGTSTGELFF.

CDR3 sequence (DNA): TGTGCCATCAGTGAAGCAGCGGGAGTCACCGAGCAGTACTTC. This translates into CAISEAAGVTEQYF. The J gene is TRBJ2-7, the V gene TRBV10-3; 8 bases agree with TRBD2. Germline V lookup: CDR1 ENHRY, CDR2 SYGVKD. This CDR3 spans 14 amino acids. Losses at the gene ends were 3 bases for V and 6 bases for J; bases not matched to a gene: 7.

The chain employs TRBV5-1 and TRBJ2-7; D could derive from TRBD1 or TRBD2 (5 bases each). CDR1 is SGHRS, CDR2 YFSETQ, per germline. The V and J ends lost 0 bases and 4 bases respectively, with 17 bases between them. CDR3 length equals 16 residues. CDR3 in DNA: TGCGCCAGCAGCTTGGTTCAGGTCGGGGCGGTTTACGAGCAGTACTTC. Protein: CASSLVQVGAVYEQYF.

V and J are TRBV12-3 or TRBV12-4 and TRBJ1-5; the match to TRBD1 covers 11 bases. This CDR3 comprises 15 residues. After removal of 7 bases from V and 7 bases from J, the junction contained 9 bases not matched to a gene. CDR3 amino acids: CASTVDRGLEQPQHF. The DNA of the CDR3 is TGTGCCAGCACTGTGGACAGGGGGCTTGAGCAGCCCCAGCATTTT.

The chain couples TRBV12-3 or TRBV12-4 to TRBJ1-5; no firm D call. V lost 6 bases to trimming and J lost 11 bases, with 14 bases between them. The CDR3 is made up of 12 amino acids. CDR3 DNA sequence: TGTGCCAGCAGCTCGGTGGCCGTAGCCCAGCATTTT. Translating gives CASSSVAVAQHF.

The genes are TRBV18 and TRBJ2-3; TRBD1 matches 7 bases. Looked up from germline, CDR1 is KGHSH and CDR2 is LQKENI. There are 15 residues in the CDR3. V gave up 4 bases and J gave up 3 bases; unmatched junction bases: 7. The CDR3, as DNA: TGTGCCAGCTCACGAGGGACAGCCGGTACAGATACGCAGTATTTT. Its protein product is CASSRGTAGTDTQYF.

The genes are TRBV7-8 and TRBJ2-3; TRBD1 matches at 7 bases. The CDR3 sequence is 16 residues long. Trimming cost V 1 base and J 2 bases; bases outside gene matches: 6. CDR1 is SGHVS, CDR2 FQNEAQ, per germline. The CDR3 DNA reads as TGTGCCAGCAGCTTAGAGCCGGGACAGATCACAGATACGCAGTATTTT. It translates to CASSLEPGQITDTQYF.

The rearrangement joins TRBV12-3 or TRBV12-4 to TRBJ2-5; D is possibly TRBD1 or TRBD2 (5 bases each). Trimming left V 5 bases short and J 7 bases short, with 14 bases between. The CDR3 is 13 residues long. CDR3 amino acids: CASSHGTPATQYF. The CDR3, as DNA: TGTGCCAGCAGTCACGGGACCCCAGCGACCCAGTACTTC.

This clonotype has just a few counts. The V call is TRBV7-2, the J call TRBJ2-4; no clear D gene. The tail of the sequence fits TRBJ2-7 better, so the J call may be wrong. This CDR3 region has 13 residues. CDR1 is SGHTA and CDR2 is FQGNSA in the germline V gene. Here the CDR3 DNA reads TGTGCCAGCAGCCCCACGGCAGACTACGAGCAGTACTTC. Translating it yields CASSPTADYEQYF.

This clonotype was seen more than once but under ten times. The chain recombines TRBV4-1 with TRBJ2-7; maybe TRBD2 (6 bases). V gave up 4 bases and J gave up 3 bases, with 13 bases separating them. From germline, CDR1 is MGHRA and CDR2 YSYEKL. The CDR3 consists of 14 residues. The CDR3 loop is CASSPPERVYEQYF. In nucleotides, the CDR3 is TGCGCCAGCAGCCCACCGGAGCGGGTCTACGAGCAGTACTTC.

This clonotype was seen only a few times. The V call is TRBV2, the J call TRBJ2-4, with a possible D match to TRBD1 (6 bases). The CDR3 is 12 residues long. With 8 bases removed from V and 13 bases from J, the gap between germline ends came to 18 bases. Germline-derived CDR1 and CDR2 are SNHLY and FYNNEI. This chain's CDR3 is CASSGQFMEQYF. The CDR3, as DNA: TGTGCCAGCTCCGGACAGTTCATGGAGCAGTACTTC.

J is TRBJ2-4 and V is TRBV4-1; D gene uncertain. CDR1 and CDR2 from the germline V gene are MGHRA and YSYEKL. The CDR3 covers 15 residues. V lost 4 bases and J 3 bases, leaving 13 bases between the germline ends. CDR3 loop: CASSRQTYGKNIQYF. The CDR3 DNA reads as TGCGCCAGCAGCCGGCAGACCTATGGCAAAAACATTCAGTACTTC.

This clonotype was recorded a few times. DNA of the CDR3: TGTGCCAGCAGTTACTGGGCTAGCGGGGCTTACAATGAGCAGTTCTTC. Its protein product is CASSYWASGAYNEQFF. The rearrangement links TRBV6-2 or TRBV6-3 to TRBJ2-1, with 9 bases matching TRBD2. The CDR3 is 16 residues long. Germline V gene lookup returns CDR1 MNHEY and CDR2 SVGEGT. The ends lost 1 base at V and 4 bases at J; junction bases unmatched: 5.

This clonotype was counted once. This chain's CDR3 is CASSPPRGGSEKLFF. Here the CDR3 DNA reads TGTGCCAGCAGTCCTCCCCGAGGGGGTAGTGAAAAACTGTTTTTT. The V call is TRBV25-1, the J call TRBJ1-4; possibly TRBD1 for D (6 bases). The CDR3 consists of 15 residues. V was pared by 5 bases and J by 7 bases, with 17 bases between. Germline V gene lookup returns CDR1 MGHDK and CDR2 SYGVNS.

As concerns this clonotype: The junction and the germline gene differ at one end; a read error may be behind it. The gene calls are TRBV4-3 and TRBJ2-1, with a weak D call TRBD2 (6 bases). The CDR3 is 17 amino acids. Per germline, CDR1 LGHNA and CDR2 YSLEER. The CDR3 sequence: CASSQDWTGVSYKEQFF. The CDR3, as DNA: TGCGCCAGCAGCCAAGATTGGACGGGAGTTTCTTACAAGGAGCAGTTCTTC.

In its sample, this clonotype was seen a few times. This rearrangement joins TRBV12-3 or TRBV12-4 to TRBJ1-5; D perhaps matches TRBD1 (5 bases). The CDR3 spans 14 residues. Trimming left V 7 bases short and J 5 bases short, with 15 bases between. The CDR3 reads CASKPGLQHQPQHF. CDR3 DNA: TGTGCCAGCAAACCGGGACTGCAGCATCAGCCCCAGCATTTT.

This chain links TRBV6-6 with TRBJ2-7; TRBD2 is a possible D gene (6 bases). CDR3 size: 17 residues. In germline, CDR1 is MNHNY, CDR2 SVGAGI (reference sequence). The V and J ends lost 0 bases and 1 base respectively, with 16 bases between them. In DNA form, the CDR3 reads TGTGCCAGCAGTTACTCGAAGGTCGGCGGGAAGTCCTACGAGCAGTACTTC. It is translated as CASSYSKVGGKSYEQYF.

The chain uses TRBV27 and TRBJ2-5; 7 positions match TRBD1. The J segment lost 5 bases and the V segment lost 4 bases, leaving 7 bases of the junction unmatched. This CDR3 contains 14 residues. Germline V gives CDR1 MNHEY, CDR2 SMNVEV (reference sequence). For the CDR3, the DNA is TGTGCCAGCAGTTCTCCAAGGGGGCTGGAGACCCAGTACTTC. It is translated as CASSSPRGLETQYF.

The DNA for the CDR3 is TGCAGCGTGGGGGGTAATCTCGACTATGGCTACACCTTC. Translated, it gives CSVGGNLDYGYTF. V gene TRBV29-1 combines with J gene TRBJ1-2, with D perhaps TRBD1 (5 bases). The germline CDR1 and CDR2 sequences are SQVTM and ANQGSEA. Trimming cost V 6 bases and J 3 bases, with 14 bases left between them. The CDR3 has 13 residues.

The chain employs TRBV7-8 and TRBJ2-1, with 13 bases identical to TRBD2. The V gene's germline CDR1 is SGHVS and CDR2 FQNEAQ. V was pared by 6 bases and J by 10 bases, with 24 bases of the junction left unmatched. This CDR3 region has 20 residues. The CDR3 protein is CASRPSGTSGRAWFGYEQFF. In DNA form, the CDR3 reads TGTGCCAGCAGGCCTAGCGGTACTAGCGGGAGGGCCTGGTTTGGATACGAGCAGTTCTTC.

This clonotype was counted only a few times. V is TRBV20-1 and J is TRBJ2-1, with 9 bases fitting TRBD2. The CDR3 is 15 amino acids. CDR1 and CDR2 (germline): DFQATT, SNEGSKA (reference sequence). The V and J ends lost 3 bases and 6 bases, in that order; junction bases with no gene match: 9. The CDR3 DNA reads TGCAGTGCTAGCCCTCCGGGACTAGCTATCAATGAGCAGTTCTTC. It yields the protein CSASPPGLAINEQFF.

This chain connects TRBV4-2 to TRBJ2-5; D ambiguous. Germline CDR1 and CDR2: LGHNA and YNFKEQ. The CDR3 extends over 13 amino acids. V was cut by 3 bases and J by 4 bases, with 9 bases left in between. Here the CDR3 reads CASSQDQVETQYF. In nucleotides, the CDR3 is TGTGCCAGCAGCCAGGACCAAGTAGAGACCCAGTACTTC.